This T cell receptor beta chain was observed in a study of T cell repertoires in cytomegalovirus infection. The wider study: Matching HLA type and CMV infection were both indicated by public TCR beta signatures.

This clonotype was counted many times. The antigen remains unidentified. Findings and caveats of the study: Based on cumulative public TCR beta family frequency, carriers of CMV plus the relevant HLA were identified. HLA-C-restricted CMV clonotypes gave the most frequent clonotype in two of eight donors.

TCRdb processed the reads anew with MiXCR; each CDR3 protein has one entry. The repertoire has around 130,000 distinct CDR3 sequences, under 30% of them found once; the top ten carry roughly 35%. Germline values: CDR1 SEHNR, CDR2 FQNEAQ (reference sequence). The ends were cut back, 1 base at V and 5 bases at J, with 11 bases in the middle. The CDR3 runs 14 residues. The receptor was isolated from a human donor in good health (CMV status not recorded). Some clones in this sample may be carry-over from other donors' samples. Sequencing used PBMCs, sequenced either directly or after in vitro stimulation (not recorded which). This sequence joins TRBV7-9 and TRBJ1-1; D is uncertain. CDR3 sequence: CASSLGQAATEAFF. The CDR3 DNA reads TGTGCCAGCAGCTTAGGTCAGGCCGCGACTGAAGCTTTCTTT. The full variable domain, its missing parts supplied by reference TRBV7-9 and TRBJ1-1, is DTGVSQNPRHKITKRGQNVTFRCDPISEHNRLYWYRQTLGQGPEFLTYFQNEAQLEKSRLLSDRFSAERPKGSFSTLEIQRTEQGDSAMYLCASSLGQAATEAFFGQGTRLTVV.